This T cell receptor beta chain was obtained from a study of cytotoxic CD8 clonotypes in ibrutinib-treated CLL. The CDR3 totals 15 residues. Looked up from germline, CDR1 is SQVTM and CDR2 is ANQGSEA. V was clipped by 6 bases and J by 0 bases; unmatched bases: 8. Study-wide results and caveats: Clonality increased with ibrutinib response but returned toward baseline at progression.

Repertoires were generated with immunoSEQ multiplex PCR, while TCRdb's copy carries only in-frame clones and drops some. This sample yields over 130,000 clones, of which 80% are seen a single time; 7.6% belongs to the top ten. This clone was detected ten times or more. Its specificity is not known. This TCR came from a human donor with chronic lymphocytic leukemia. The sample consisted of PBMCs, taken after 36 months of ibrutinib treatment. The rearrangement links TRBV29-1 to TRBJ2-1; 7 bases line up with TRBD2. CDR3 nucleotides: TGCAGCGTGATGGAGCGGGACCCCTCCTACAATGAGCAGTTCTTC. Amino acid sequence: CSVMERDPSYNEQFF.